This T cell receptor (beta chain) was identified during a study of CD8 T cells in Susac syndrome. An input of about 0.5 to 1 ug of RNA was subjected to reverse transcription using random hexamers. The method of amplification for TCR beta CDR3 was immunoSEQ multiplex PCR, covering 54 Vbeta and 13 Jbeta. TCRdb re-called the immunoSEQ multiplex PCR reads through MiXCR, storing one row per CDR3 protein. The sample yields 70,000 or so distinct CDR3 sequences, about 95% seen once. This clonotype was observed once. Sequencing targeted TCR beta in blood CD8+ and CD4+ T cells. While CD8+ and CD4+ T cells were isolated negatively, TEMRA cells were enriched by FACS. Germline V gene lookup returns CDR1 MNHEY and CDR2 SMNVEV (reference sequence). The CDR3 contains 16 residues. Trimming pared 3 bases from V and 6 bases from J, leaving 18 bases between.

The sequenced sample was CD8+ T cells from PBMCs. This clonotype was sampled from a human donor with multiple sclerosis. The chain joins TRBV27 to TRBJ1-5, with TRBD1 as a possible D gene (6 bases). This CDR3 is CASSLLWTEEAQPQHF. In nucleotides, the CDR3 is TGTGCCAGCAGTTTGCTCTGGACAGAAGAGGCTCAGCCCCAGCATTTT.